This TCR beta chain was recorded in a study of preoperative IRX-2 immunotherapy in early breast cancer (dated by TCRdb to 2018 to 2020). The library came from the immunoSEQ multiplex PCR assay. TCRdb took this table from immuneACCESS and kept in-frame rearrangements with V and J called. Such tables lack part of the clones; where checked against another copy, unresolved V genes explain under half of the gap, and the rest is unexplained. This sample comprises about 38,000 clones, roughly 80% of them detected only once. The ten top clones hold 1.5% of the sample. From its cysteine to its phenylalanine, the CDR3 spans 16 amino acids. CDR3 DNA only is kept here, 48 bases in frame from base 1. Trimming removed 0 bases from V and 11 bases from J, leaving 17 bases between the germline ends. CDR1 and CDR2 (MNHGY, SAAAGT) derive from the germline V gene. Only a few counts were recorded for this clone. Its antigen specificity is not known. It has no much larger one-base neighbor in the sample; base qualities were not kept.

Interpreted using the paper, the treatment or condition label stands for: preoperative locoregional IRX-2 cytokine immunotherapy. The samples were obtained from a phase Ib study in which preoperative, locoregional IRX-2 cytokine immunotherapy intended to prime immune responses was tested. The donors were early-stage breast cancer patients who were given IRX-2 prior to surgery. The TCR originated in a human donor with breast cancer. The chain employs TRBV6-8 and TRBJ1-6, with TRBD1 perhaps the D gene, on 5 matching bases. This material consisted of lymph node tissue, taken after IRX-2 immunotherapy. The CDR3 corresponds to CASSYSQRGSVAPLHF. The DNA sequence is TGTGCCAGCAGTTACTCGCAGAGGGGATCAGTGGCACCCCTCCACTTT.